Below, 22 T cell receptor beta chains from the same sample are listed, as sequenced in a study of cytomegalovirus exposure and HLA in healthy donors. Both 60 Vbeta primers and 13 Jbeta primers went into the PCR. Repertoires were generated with immunoSEQ multiplex PCR, while TCRdb's copy carries only in-frame clones and drops some. The sample records about 150,000 clones, around 72% being singletons. The specimen sequenced was PBMCs. These receptors were obtained from a woman in her thirties or forties in good health and CMV-seropositive.

The V and J genes are TRBV7-2 and TRBJ2-3; D not resolved. The V end lost 1 base, the J end lost 5 bases, and 4 bases lay between the germline ends. The CDR3 has 12 amino acids. CDR1 SGHTA and CDR2 FQGNSA come from the germline V gene. The CDR3 is CASSLGLDTQYF. Here the CDR3 DNA reads TGTGCCAGCAGCTTAGGGCTAGATACGCAGTATTTT.

The V and J genes are TRBV27 and TRBJ1-1; D remains ambiguous. Trimming pared 2 bases from V and 0 bases from J, leaving 7 bases between. CDR3 length equals 14 residues. Germline values: CDR1 MNHEY, CDR2 SMNVEV (reference sequence). The CDR3 loop is CASSLVHLNTEAFF. The CDR3 bases are TGTGCCAGCAGTTTAGTACACCTGAACACTGAAGCTTTCTTT.

This clone was seen more than once but under ten times. Other DNA sequences in the sample encode the same CDR3. V usage is TRBV9 and J usage is TRBJ2-3; D gene ambiguous. The germline V and J ends were trimmed by 4 bases and 1 base, with 7 bases remaining between them. Germline assignment: CDR1 SGDLS and CDR2 YYNGEE. This CDR3 comprises 13 residues. For the CDR3, the DNA is TGTGCCAGCAGCCTTAGCCGCACAGATACGCAGTATTTT. Encoded protein: CASSLSRTDTQYF.

The V gene is TRBV7-2, the J gene TRBJ1-3; 8 positions agree with TRBD1. This CDR3 contains 14 residues. After removal of 2 bases from V and 8 bases from J, the junction contained 5 bases not matched to a gene. Germline V gene lookup returns CDR1 SGHTA and CDR2 FQGNSA. The CDR3 sequence: CASSLPRGQDTIYF. CDR3 in DNA: TGTGCCAGCAGCTTACCCAGGGGGCAGGACACCATATATTTT.

This chain connects TRBV30 to TRBJ1-4; D is possibly TRBD1 (5 bases). Trimming shortened V by 0 bases and J by 6 bases, and 14 bases separated the two germline ends. Germline V gives CDR1 GTSNPN, CDR2 SVGIG (reference sequence). The CDR3 runs to 15 residues. The CDR3 here is CAWSVWGRRHEKLFF. For the CDR3, the DNA is TGTGCCTGGAGTGTATGGGGCAGGCGACATGAAAAACTGTTTTTT.

This clone has only one observation. V gene TRBV6-4 combines with J gene TRBJ2-1, with D unresolved. Germline CDR1 reads MRHNA; CDR2 reads SNTAGT. Trimming left V 2 bases short and J 0 bases short, with 14 bases between. This CDR3 region has 17 residues. CDR3 nucleotide sequence: TGTGCCAGCAGTGACGGGCAGGCGCCCAGCTCCTACAATGAGCAGTTCTTC. This translates into CASSDGQAPSSYNEQFF.

By share, this clone ranks as medium-sized (0.01 to 0.1%). This chain uses TRBV28 with TRBJ2-7; 9 nucleotides align to TRBD1. With V trimmed by 3 bases and J by 5 bases, 2 bases remained unmatched. The CDR3 is 13 amino acids. Germline CDR1 is MDHEN and CDR2 is SYDVKM. The CDR3, as DNA: TGTGCCAGCAGTTTCCGGGACAGGGACGAGCAGTACTTC. Encoded protein: CASSFRDRDEQYF.

In DNA form, the CDR3 reads TGTGCCAGCAGCAAGAGTATCAGCCGACCTTATAGGAGGGATACGCAGTATTTT. This translates into CASSKSISRPYRRDTQYF. The J gene is TRBJ2-3, the V gene TRBV21-1; the D call TRBD2 from the table was never checked on the DNA. TRBV21-1 is a known pseudogene. The length of the CDR3 is 18 residues.

J is TRBJ1-1 and V is TRBV29-1; D perhaps matches TRBD1 (6 bases). The V gene lost 3 bases and the J gene lost 4 bases, with 15 bases spanning the gap. CDR3 length: 14 amino acids. Germline V lookup: CDR1 SQVTM, CDR2 ANQGSEA. CDR3 coding DNA: TGCAGCGTTGACTCAGGGGTTTTTGGCACTGAAGCTTTCTTT. Protein product: CSVDSGVFGTEAFF.

A remark on this clone: The junction and the germline gene differ at one end; a read error may be behind it. The V gene is TRBV30, the J gene TRBJ1-3; possible D gene TRBD1, 6 bases. The CDR3 totals 14 residues. Per the germline V gene, CDR1 is GTSNPN and CDR2 is SVGIG (reference sequence). The CDR3, as DNA: TGTGCCCGGAGCGCACAGGGAACTGCGGACACCATATATTTT. This sequence encodes CARSAQGTADTIYF.

Turning to this clone: Mismatch with germline at one junction end may stem from a read error. The chain uses TRBV5-1 and TRBJ2-6, with D possibly matching TRBD1 (5 bases). Germline values: CDR1 SGHRS, CDR2 YFSETQ. The CDR3 spans 13 residues. CDR3 amino acids: CASSHTGANGLTF. Written as DNA, the CDR3 is TGCGCCAGCAGCCACACTGGGGCCAACGGCCTGACTTTC.

The genes are TRBV6-1 and TRBJ2-7; tentative D call: TRBD2 (5 bases). The length of the CDR3 is 11 residues. Trimming took 7 bases from V and 9 from J, leaving 13 bases between them. Germline loops: CDR1 MNHNS, CDR2 SASEGT. CDR3 region: CASTRGYTQYF. Here the CDR3 DNA reads TGTGCCAGCACCCGCGGGTACACGCAGTACTTC.

The rearrangement uses TRBV5-1 and TRBJ1-1; 7 nucleotides agree with TRBD1. Germline V CDR1 and CDR2: SGHRS, YFSETQ. The CDR3 loop spans 15 amino acids. Unmatched junction bases numbered 5, after V lost 0 bases and J lost 3 bases. The CDR3: CASSLADRADTEAFF. The CDR3 DNA reads as TGCGCCAGCAGCTTGGCAGACAGGGCAGACACTGAAGCTTTCTTT. Together with reference TRBV5-1 and TRBJ1-1, the CDR3 gives the full variable domain: KAGVTQTPRYLIKTRGQQVTLSCSPISGHRSVSWYQQTPGQGLQFLFEYFSETQRNKGNFPGRFSGRQFSNSRSEMNVSTLELGDSALYLCASSLADRADTEAFFGQGTRLTVV.

The genes are TRBV18 and TRBJ1-1, with 11 bases identical to TRBD1. CDR1 and CDR2 from the germline V gene are KGHSH and LQKENI. V lost 4 bases to trimming and J lost 4 bases; unmatched junction nucleotides: 2. The CDR3 has 14 amino acids. For the CDR3, the DNA is TGTGCCAGCTCACTCGGGACAGGGGGCACTGAAGCTTTCTTT. Translating it yields CASSLGTGGTEAFF.

The chain joins TRBV30 to TRBJ1-4; possibly TRBD1 for D (5 bases). The V and J ends lost 8 bases and 8 bases respectively, with 18 bases between them. This CDR3 has 13 residues. CDR1 GTSNPN and CDR2 SVGIG come from the germline V gene (reference sequence). This CDR3 is CAGTWGGSEKLFF. The CDR3 region has the DNA TGTGCCGGAACGTGGGGGGGATCCGAAAAACTGTTTTTT.

This clone was seen a single time. The rearrangement uses TRBV11-1 and TRBJ2-1; tentative D call: TRBD2 (6 bases). V was pared by 1 base and J by 9 bases, with 16 bases between. Germline CDR1 SGHAT, CDR2 FQDESV (reference sequence). CDR3 length: 15 residues. CDR3: CASSLDPEGIREQFF. CDR3 sequence (DNA): TGTGCCAGCAGCTTAGATCCGGAGGGGATTCGTGAGCAGTTCTTC.

This rearrangement joins TRBV30 to TRBJ1-2, with D possibly TRBD1 on 6 matching bases. The CDR3 spans 13 residues. Germline V gives CDR1 GTSNPN, CDR2 SVGIG (reference sequence). The V end lost 5 bases, the J end lost 3 bases, and 13 bases lay between the germline ends. The CDR3 region is CAWAGTRDYGYTF. CDR3 bases: TGTGCCTGGGCCGGGACACGGGACTATGGCTACACCTTC.

The gene calls are TRBV28 and TRBJ1-2, with 7 positions matching TRBD1. V lost 6 bases, J lost 5 bases, and 6 bases stayed unmatched. Looked up from germline, CDR1 is MDHEN and CDR2 is SYDVKM. This CDR3 contains 13 residues. DNA for the CDR3: TGTGCCAGCAGAGTCGGGACAGATTATGGCTACACCTTC. It codes for CASRVGTDYGYTF.

This clone was counted a few times. The rearrangement uses TRBV6-5 and TRBJ1-5; 7 bases are shared with TRBD1. With 5 bases clipped from V and 3 bases from J, the junction kept 7 bases outside the gene matches. The CDR3 is 15 amino acids. CDR1 and CDR2 from the germline V gene are MNHEY and SVGAGI. The CDR3 DNA follows: TGTGCCAGCAGTGCTGAGGGGGCCGACAATCAGCCCCAGCATTTT. Its translation is CASSAEGADNQPQHF.

The V call is TRBV2, the J call TRBJ2-3; weak D call: TRBD2 (5 bases). Trimming removed 3 bases from V and 4 bases from J, with 14 bases in between. The length of the CDR3 is 15 residues. Looked up from germline, CDR1 is SNHLY and CDR2 is FYNNEI. CDR3 DNA: TGTGCCAGCAGTGATTTTGGCCGGGGAGCAGATACGCAGTATTTT. Encoded protein: CASSDFGRGADTQYF.

The genes are TRBV21-1 and TRBJ2-1; the D call TRBD1 from the table was never checked on the DNA. TRBV21-1 is a recognized pseudogene. CDR3 size: 15 residues. CDR3 sequence reads: CASSKAGTGKDEQFF. For the CDR3, the DNA is TGTGCCAGCAGCAAGGCCGGGACAGGGAAAGATGAGCAGTTCTTC.

Notes on this clone: At the DNA level, this CDR3 is encoded by other sequences in the same sample as well. The rearrangement uses TRBV9 and TRBJ1-1; D unclear. V was trimmed by 2 bases and J by 1 base, leaving 9 bases between them. CDR3 length: 14 amino acids. Germline CDR1 SGDLS, CDR2 YYNGEE. Here the CDR3 DNA reads TGTGCCAGCAGCGTCGGCAGGCGGAACACTGAAGCTTTCTTT. Translating gives CASSVGRRNTEAFF.